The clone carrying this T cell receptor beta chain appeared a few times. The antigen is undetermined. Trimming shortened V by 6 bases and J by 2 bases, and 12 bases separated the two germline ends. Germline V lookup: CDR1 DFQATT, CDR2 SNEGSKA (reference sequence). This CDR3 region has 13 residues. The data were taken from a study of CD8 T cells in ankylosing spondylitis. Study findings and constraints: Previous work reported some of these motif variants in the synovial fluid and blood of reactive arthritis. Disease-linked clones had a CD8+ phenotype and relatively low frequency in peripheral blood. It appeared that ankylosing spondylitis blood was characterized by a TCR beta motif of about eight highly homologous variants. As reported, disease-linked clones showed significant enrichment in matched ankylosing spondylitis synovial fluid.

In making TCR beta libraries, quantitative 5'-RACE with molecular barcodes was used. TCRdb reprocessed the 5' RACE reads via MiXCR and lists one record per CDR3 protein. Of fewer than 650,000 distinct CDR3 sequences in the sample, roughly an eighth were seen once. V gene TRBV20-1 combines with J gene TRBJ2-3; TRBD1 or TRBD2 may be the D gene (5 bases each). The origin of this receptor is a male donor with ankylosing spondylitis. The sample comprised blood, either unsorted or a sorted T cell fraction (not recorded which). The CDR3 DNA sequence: TGCAGTGCCGCCGGGACCCCCACAGATACGCAGTATTTT. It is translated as CSAAGTPTDTQYF.